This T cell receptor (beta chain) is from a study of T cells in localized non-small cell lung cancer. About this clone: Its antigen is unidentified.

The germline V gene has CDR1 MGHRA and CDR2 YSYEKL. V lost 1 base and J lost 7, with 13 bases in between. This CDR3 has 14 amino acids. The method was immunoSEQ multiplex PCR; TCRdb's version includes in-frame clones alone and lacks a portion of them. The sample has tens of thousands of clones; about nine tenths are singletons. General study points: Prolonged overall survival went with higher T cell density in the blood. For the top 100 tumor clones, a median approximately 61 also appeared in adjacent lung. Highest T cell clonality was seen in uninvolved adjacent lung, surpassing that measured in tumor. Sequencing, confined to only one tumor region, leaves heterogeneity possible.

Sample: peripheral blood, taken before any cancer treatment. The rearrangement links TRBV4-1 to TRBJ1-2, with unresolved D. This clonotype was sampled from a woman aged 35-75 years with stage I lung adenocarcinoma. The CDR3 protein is CASSQGTPLSGYTF. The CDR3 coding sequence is TGCGCCAGCAGCCAAGGAACACCTTTATCTGGCTACACCTTC.